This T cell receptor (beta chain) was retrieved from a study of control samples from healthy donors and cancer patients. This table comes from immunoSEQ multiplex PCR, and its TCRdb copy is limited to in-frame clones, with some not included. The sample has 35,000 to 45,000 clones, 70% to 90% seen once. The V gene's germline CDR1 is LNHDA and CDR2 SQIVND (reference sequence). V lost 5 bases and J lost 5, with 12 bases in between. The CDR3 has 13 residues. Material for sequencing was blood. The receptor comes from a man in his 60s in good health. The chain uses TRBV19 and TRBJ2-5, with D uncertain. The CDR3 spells CASSSPSWETQYF. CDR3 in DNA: TGTGCCAGTAGTTCCCCCAGTTGGGAGACCCAGTACTTC.